This entry is about one T cell receptor beta chain. Its antigen is currently unknown. The CDR3 is 15 residues long. The V gene's germline CDR1 is ENHRY and CDR2 SYGVKD. The V segment lost 0 bases and the J segment 6 bases; nucleotides outside the gene matches: 5. Time point meaning: persistent/refractory GD, antithyroid drugs over 5 years with positive TRAb. Preparation of the TCR library used RNA extracted from PBMCs. This entry comes from a study of regulatory T cells in long-lasting Graves disease. Findings and caveats of the study: Sharing of public clonotypes was greater in persistent patients (about 2,700) than in new patients (almost 1,000).

Libraries of TCR beta came from iRepertoire HTBI primers plus Arm-PCR of CDR3 regions. TCRdb analysed the multiplex PCR reads with MiXCR anew, one entry per CDR3 protein. The sample has almost 350,000 distinct CDR3 sequences, around 20% seen once. This rearrangement joins TRBV10-3 to TRBJ1-5; TRBD1 matches at 7 bases. The receptor comes from a female donor with Graves disease. This sample comprised peripheral blood mononuclear cells (PBMCs), obtained when the disease was refractory, from a patient treated with antithyroid drugs. CDR3: CAISESRGGIQPQHF. The CDR3 DNA reads as TGTGCCATCAGTGAGTCGAGAGGGGGCATTCAGCCCCAGCATTTT.